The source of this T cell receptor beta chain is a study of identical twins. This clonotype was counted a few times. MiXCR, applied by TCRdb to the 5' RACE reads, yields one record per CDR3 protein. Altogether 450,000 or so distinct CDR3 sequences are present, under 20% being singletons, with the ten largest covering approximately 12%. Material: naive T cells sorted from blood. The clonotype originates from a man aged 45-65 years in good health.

DNA of the CDR3: TGTGCCAGCAGCCAAGATGGGTTCAGGGGTAGTACCGGGGAGCTGTTTTTT. It yields the protein CASSQDGFRGSTGELFF. V and J are TRBV3-1 and TRBJ2-2, with D perhaps TRBD1 (6 bases). Germline CDR1 and CDR2: LGHDT and YNNKEL (reference sequence). The ends were cut back, 0 bases at V and 5 bases at J, with 16 bases in the middle. The CDR3 is made up of 17 amino acids.